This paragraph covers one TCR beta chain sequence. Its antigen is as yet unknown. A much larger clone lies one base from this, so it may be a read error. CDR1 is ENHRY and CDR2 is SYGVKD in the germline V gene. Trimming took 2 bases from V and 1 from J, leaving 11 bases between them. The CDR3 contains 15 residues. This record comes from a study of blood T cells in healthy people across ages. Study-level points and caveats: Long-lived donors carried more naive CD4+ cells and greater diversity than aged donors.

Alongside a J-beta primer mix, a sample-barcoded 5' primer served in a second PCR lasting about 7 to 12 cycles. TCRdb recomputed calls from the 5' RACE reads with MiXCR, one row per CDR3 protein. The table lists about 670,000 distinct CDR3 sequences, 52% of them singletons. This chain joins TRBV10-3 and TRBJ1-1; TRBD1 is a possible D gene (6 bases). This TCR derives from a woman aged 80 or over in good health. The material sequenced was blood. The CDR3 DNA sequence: TGTGCCATCAGTGAGGGCCCGGGGGCGAACACTGAAGCTTTCTTT. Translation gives CAISEGPGANTEAFF.